One and the same sample provided the 3 T cell receptor beta chains below, sequenced in a study of OX40 agonist ivuxolimab in advanced cancers. Sequenced by immunoSEQ multiplex PCR; TCRdb stores in-frame clones only, minus some. This table has some 72,000 clones, about 90% appearing once. The sample was CD4+ or CD8+ T cells sorted from blood, taken in a trial of the OX40 agonist ivuxolimab. All receptors come from an adult with an advanced solid tumor such as melanoma, head and neck, liver or kidney cancer.

This chain connects TRBV6-1 to TRBJ2-7; 12 nucleotides align to TRBD1. Germline CDR1 is MNHNS and CDR2 is SASEGT. With V trimmed by 3 bases and J by 6 bases, 6 bases remained unmatched. CDR3 length equals 15 residues. The CDR3 nucleotides read TGTGCCAGCAGTGAGGGGGGACAGGGGGCGCGCGAGCAGTACTTC. It yields the protein CASSEGGQGAREQYF.

The chain couples TRBV2 to TRBJ2-1; possible D gene TRBD2, 5 bases. V lost 5 bases and J 8 bases, leaving 19 bases between the germline ends. The CDR3 loop spans 15 amino acids. The germline gives CDR1 SNHLY, CDR2 FYNNEI. Here the CDR3 reads CASSHEGLRSDEQFF. The CDR3, as DNA: TGTGCCAGCAGTCACGAGGGTCTAAGATCGGATGAGCAGTTCTTC.

This clone occurred once. CDR3: CASSPPAGGGVEQFF. As DNA, the CDR3 is TGTGCCAGCTCACCACCGGCGGGAGGAGGGGTTGAGCAGTTCTTC. The rearrangement uses TRBV18 and TRBJ2-1; 8 nucleotides match TRBD2. CDR1 is KGHSH, CDR2 LQKENI, per germline. The CDR3 has 15 amino acids. J lost 9 bases, V lost 0 bases, and 7 bases had no gene match. Full variable domain (rest looked up from reference TRBV18 and TRBJ2-1): NAGVMQNPRHLVRRRGQEARLRCSPMKGHSHVYWYRQLPEEGLKFMVYLQKENIIDESGMPKERFSAEFPKEGPSILRIQQVVRGDSAAYFCASSPPAGGGVEQFFGPGTRLTVL.